A single sample gave rise to the 21 T cell receptor beta chains below, sequenced in a study of blood T cell repertoires in COVID-19. Produced via immunoSEQ multiplex PCR; TCRdb's table is partial and in-frame only. The profile shows 250,000 or so clones, 89% of them singletons. The specimen sequenced was peripheral blood. These receptors were taken from a woman aged 35 to 49 who had recovered from COVID-19.

This sequence joins TRBV9 and TRBJ1-2; TRBD1 is a possible D gene (5 bases). Trimming removed 4 bases at V and 2 bases at J, with 18 bases between. Germline CDR1 is SGDLS and CDR2 is YYNGEE. The CDR3 length is 16 residues. For the CDR3, the DNA is TGTGCCAGCAGCCCCCAAGTTCAACAGGAAAACTATGGCTACACCTTC. Its translation: CASSPQVQQENYGYTF.

This chain joins TRBV19 and TRBJ1-1; TRBD1 agrees at 7 bases. CDR1 is LNHDA, CDR2 SQIVND, per germline (reference sequence). The length of the CDR3 is 14 residues. Trimming removed 9 bases from V and 4 bases from J; junction bases left unmatched: 11. CDR3 residues: CASSVTGLGTEAFF. CDR3 DNA: TGTGCCAGCAGCGTGACAGGGCTAGGCACTGAAGCTTTCTTT.

For the CDR3, the DNA is TGTGCCAGCAGCCAAGTTCCAGGGGCGAGGGGAAACACCATATATTTT. The encoded protein is CASSQVPGARGNTIYF. The chain couples TRBV3-1 (or the pseudogene TRBV3-2) to TRBJ1-3; possibly TRBD1 for D (6 bases). The germline V gene encodes CDR1 LGHDT and CDR2 YNNKEL (reference sequence). V was clipped by 1 base and J by 4 bases, with 14 bases between them. This CDR3 contains 16 residues.

The chain links TRBV24-1 to TRBJ2-1; 9 bases are a match to TRBD1. The germline CDR1 and CDR2 sequences are KGHDR and SFDVKD. Trimming at V came to 4 bases and at J to 1 base, leaving 4 bases not matched to a gene. The CDR3 spans 16 residues. The CDR3 loop reads CATSDRDRASYNEQFF. The CDR3 nucleotides are TGTGCCACCAGTGACCGGGACAGGGCGTCCTACAATGAGCAGTTCTTC.

The chain uses TRBV6-5 and TRBJ2-2, with D perhaps matching TRBD2 (5 bases). V shed 6 bases and J shed 4 bases, with 6 bases lying between them. This CDR3 has 12 residues. CDR1 MNHEY and CDR2 SVGAGI come from the germline V gene. In DNA form, the CDR3 reads TGTGCCAGCAGGCGGGCCACCGGGGAGCTGTTTTTT. The encoded protein is CASRRATGELFF.

The J gene is TRBJ1-2, the V gene TRBV3-1 (or the pseudogene TRBV3-2); no definite D call. Germline V CDR1 and CDR2: LGHDT, YNNKEL (reference sequence). The CDR3 runs to 13 residues. The ends were cut back, 0 bases at V and 5 bases at J, with 7 bases in the middle. CDR3 DNA: TGTGCCAGCAGCCAAGAGTACATTTATGGCTACACCTTC. Amino acids: CASSQEYIYGYTF.

The gene calls are TRBV2 and TRBJ2-2; D call uncertain. Germline lookup yields CDR1 SNHLY and CDR2 FYNNEI. CDR3 length equals 13 residues. Deletions cut 7 bases from V and 6 bases from J, with 12 bases between. The CDR3 sequence: CASKIVEAGELFF. DNA for the CDR3: TGTGCCAGCAAAATTGTCGAGGCCGGGGAGCTGTTTTTT.

This chain links TRBV18 with TRBJ2-7, with D maybe TRBD2 (6 bases). Deletions cut 3 bases from V and 7 bases from J, with 10 bases between. This CDR3 has 12 residues. Germline assignment: CDR1 KGHSH and CDR2 LQKENI. CDR3 nucleotides: TGTGCCAGCTCACCGGGACTTCCAGAGCAGTACTTC. Amino acid sequence: CASSPGLPEQYF.

The rearrangement joins TRBV11-2 to TRBJ1-3; D possibly corresponds to TRBD1 (5 bases). V dropped 6 bases and J dropped 2 bases, with 20 bases sitting between them. Per germline, CDR1 SGHAT and CDR2 FQNNGV. This CDR3 has 17 residues. The CDR3 DNA follows: TGTGCCAGCAGACAGATAAGGCGGGAGGGGACTGGAAACACCATATATTTT. Amino acid sequence: CASRQIRREGTGNTIYF.

The J gene is TRBJ2-7, the V gene TRBV28; 10 bases are a match to TRBD2. V gave up 6 bases and J gave up 2 bases; unmatched junction bases: 10. The CDR3 is 16 amino acids. Germline-derived CDR1 and CDR2 are MDHEN and SYDVKM. CDR3 in amino acids: CASSLTSGERAYEQYF. As DNA, the CDR3 is TGTGCCAGCAGCCTTACTAGCGGGGAACGAGCCTACGAGCAGTACTTC.

This chain joins TRBV9 and TRBJ2-3; D gene ambiguous. The CDR3 consists of 13 residues. Trimming removed 4 bases from V and 6 bases from J, with 12 bases in between. Germline CDR1 and CDR2: SGDLS and YYNGEE. DNA of the CDR3: TGTGCCAGCAGCTCCCACCTAGAGGATACGCAGTATTTT. Translated: CASSSHLEDTQYF.

The rearrangement uses TRBV7-9 and TRBJ2-5, with D maybe TRBD1 (8 bases). There are 16 residues in the CDR3. The V end was cut by 8 bases, the J end by 0 bases, with 19 bases between. CDR1 is SEHNR and CDR2 is FQNEAQ in the germline V gene (reference sequence). CDR3 loop: CASRRGLAENQETQYF. The CDR3 nucleotides read TGTGCCAGCCGCAGGGGGCTAGCGGAGAACCAAGAGACCCAGTACTTC. The variable domain in full, completed from reference TRBV7-9 and TRBJ2-5, reads DTGVSQNPRHKITKRGQNVTFRCDPISEHNRLYWYRQTLGQGPEFLTYFQNEAQLEKSRLLSDRFSAERPKGSFSTLEIQRTEQGDSAMYLCASRRGLAENQETQYFGPGTRLLVL.

The J gene is TRBJ2-5, the V gene TRBV5-1; TRBD2 agrees at 8 bases. The germline CDR1 and CDR2 sequences are SGHRS and YFSETQ. The CDR3 runs 16 residues. J lost 5 bases, V lost 3 bases, and 12 bases had no gene match. The CDR3 DNA reads as TGCGCCAGCAGCTCCGGTCGGGGGGGGCCGGAGGAGACCCAGTACTTC. As protein: CASSSGRGGPEETQYF.

The chain uses TRBV19 and TRBJ1-1; maybe TRBD1 (6 bases). The CDR3 is 15 amino acids. The V gene lost 2 bases and the J gene lost 11 bases, with 21 bases spanning the gap. Germline V gene data show CDR1 as LNHDA and CDR2 as SQIVND (reference sequence). The CDR3 is CASSIPQTGDGTAFF. In nucleotides, the CDR3 is TGTGCCAGTAGTATACCGCAGACAGGTGACGGGACGGCTTTCTTT.

This chain joins TRBV7-9 and TRBJ2-5, with D possibly being TRBD2 (5 bases). Trimming pared 1 base from V and 2 bases from J, leaving 8 bases between. CDR3 length: 14 amino acids. Germline lookup yields CDR1 SEHNR and CDR2 FQNEAQ (reference sequence). In DNA, the CDR3 is TGTGCCAGCAGCTTAGTAGCGACACAAGAGACCCAGTACTTC. Protein: CASSLVATQETQYF. Full variable domain (remainder filled in from reference TRBV7-9 and TRBJ2-5): DTGVSQNPRHKITKRGQNVTFRCDPISEHNRLYWYRQTLGQGPEFLTYFQNEAQLEKSRLLSDRFSAERPKGSFSTLEIQRTEQGDSAMYLCASSLVATQETQYFGPGTRLLVL.

The rearrangement uses TRBV3-1 (or the pseudogene TRBV3-2) and TRBJ1-2; 7 nucleotides agree with TRBD1. Unmatched junction bases numbered 4, after V lost 2 bases and J lost 7 bases. The CDR3 spans 13 residues. Germline lookup yields CDR1 LGHDT and CDR2 YNNKEL (reference sequence). In DNA, the CDR3 is TGTGCCAGCAGCCAATTGACAGGGTTTGGCTACACCTTC. Its protein is CASSQLTGFGYTF.

The chain is built from TRBV18 and TRBJ2-3; TRBD1 matches 7 bases. The CDR3 consists of 15 residues. The V segment lost 6 bases and the J segment 2 bases; nucleotides outside the gene matches: 8. The germline V gene encodes CDR1 KGHSH and CDR2 LQKENI. CDR3 in DNA: TGTGCCAGCTCCCCGACGGGACAGATCACAGATACGCAGTATTTT. Residues: CASSPTGQITDTQYF. The full variable domain, rest sourced from reference TRBV18 and TRBJ2-3, is NAGVMQNPRHLVRRRGQEARLRCSPMKGHSHVYWYRQLPEEGLKFMVYLQKENIIDESGMPKERFSAEFPKEGPSILRIQQVVRGDSAAYFCASSPTGQITDTQYFGPGTRLTVL.

The chain links TRBV19 to TRBJ1-2, with a possible D match to TRBD1 (6 bases). Germline loops: CDR1 LNHDA, CDR2 SQIVND (reference sequence). CDR3 length: 13 amino acids. V lost 6 bases, J lost 4 bases, and 12 bases lay in between. The DNA for the CDR3 is TGTGCCAGTAGCCCACCGGACAGCTATGGCTACACCTTC. The encoded protein is CASSPPDSYGYTF.

The V gene is TRBV27, the J gene TRBJ1-3; D possibly corresponds to TRBD1 (5 bases). Per germline, CDR1 MNHEY and CDR2 SMNVEV (reference sequence). Trimming cost V 3 bases and J 3 bases, with 12 bases left between them. The CDR3 sequence is 15 residues long. The CDR3 sequence is CASSLRGVDGNTIYF. In nucleotides, the CDR3 is TGTGCCAGCAGTTTGCGGGGGGTAGATGGAAACACCATATATTTT.

This sequence joins TRBV28 and TRBJ1-2, with 8 bases that match TRBD1. CDR3 length: 17 amino acids. The germline V gene has CDR1 MDHEN and CDR2 SYDVKM. Trimming took 6 bases from V and 4 from J; bases not matched to a gene: 16. The CDR3 protein is CASSPFDRGRSLYGYTF. The CDR3 bases are TGTGCCAGCAGCCCATTCGACAGGGGCCGAAGCCTCTATGGCTACACCTTC.

V gene TRBV24-1 combines with J gene TRBJ2-1; D may be TRBD2 (6 bases). V was trimmed by 0 bases and J by 6 bases, leaving 11 bases between them. CDR3 length equals 15 residues. CDR1 is KGHDR, CDR2 SFDVKD, per germline. The CDR3 DNA reads as TGTGCCACCAGTGATTTGCCGGGACTTCTCAATGAGCAGTTCTTC. Its translation is CATSDLPGLLNEQFF.